This TCR beta chain was found in a study of T-cell reconstitution after alpha-beta-depleted transplantation in children. Unique molecular identifiers were incorporated when the TCRbeta library was constructed. TCRdb passed the PCR reads through MiXCR, listing each CDR3 protein once. The sample lists about a million distinct CDR3 sequences; about 31% were seen once. The CDR3 has 14 residues. The V and J ends lost 4 bases and 0 bases respectively, with 13 bases between them. The V gene's germline CDR1 is SQVTM and CDR2 ANQGSEA. This TCR was sampled from a boy younger than two who had a stem cell transplant for SCID, so the T cells may come from the graft donor. V usage is TRBV29-1 and J usage is TRBJ2-7; unclear D gene. The material was PBMCs, mostly from graft donor cells, obtained 360 days after TCRalphabeta/CD19-depleted stem cell transplant. CDR3 sequence: CSVGLLLSSYEQYF. The CDR3 DNA is TGCAGCGTTGGGCTGCTCTTAAGCTCCTACGAGCAGTACTTC.